These T cell receptor beta chains were read from a single sample in a study of prognosis after radiotherapy for stage I lung cancer. TCRdb reprocessed the multiplex PCR reads via MiXCR and lists one record per CDR3 protein. The sample lists around 14,000 distinct CDR3 sequences, about 37% occurring once. Source: PBMCs, taken before or after stereotactic body radiation therapy (not recorded which). The receptors originated from a donor aged 50 or older with non-small cell lung cancer. The CDR3 runs from the conserved cysteine through the conserved F or W. D genes are given only for firm matches. Expanded clones are given a class, and other clones once, few, many or no size at all.

>TRBV13|NA|TRBJ1-1|many
TGTGCCAGCAGCGTTCGCTCCGGCCGAGTAAGGGGGGCTTTCTTT
CASSVRSGRVRGAFF
>TRBV28|TRBD1|TRBJ1-5|many
TGTGCCAGTTTTAGTAGGACAGGGGCAGGAGGTCAGCCCCAGCATTTT
CASFSRTGAGGQPQHF
>TRBV6-2/TRBV6-3|NA|TRBJ1-1|many
TGTGCCAGCCATCTTGGGGGGGGTGCGACTGAAGCTTTCTTT
CASHLGGGATEAFF
>TRBV20-1|TRBD2|TRBJ2-3|many
TGCAGTGCTATCGGAGGACTAGCGGGAACAGTGGCAGATACGCAGTATTTT
CSAIGGLAGTVADTQYF
>TRBV2|NA|TRBJ1-5|many
TGTGCCAGCAGTGAGCTTAGCCCGAATCAGCCCCAGCATTTT
CASSELSPNQPQHF
>TRBV6-4|NA|TRBJ2-6|NA
TGTGCCACCAAGACGGGGCGTGGGGCCAACGTCCTGAGTTTC
CATKTGRGANVLSF
>TRBV5-1|TRBD2|TRBJ2-7|many
TGCGCCAGCAGCCTACTAGCGGATGGCGGGAACGAGCAGTACTTC
CASSLLADGGNEQYF
>TRBV6-2/TRBV6-3|TRBD2|TRBJ2-3|once
TGTGCCAGCAGTGGCGGGGGGCTATTATATACGCAGTATTTT
CASSGGGLLYTQYF
>TRBV20-1|NA|TRBJ2-3|many
TGCAGTGCTAGTAGCCTTTTAGGGGATACGCAGTATTTT
CSASSLLGDTQYF
>TRBV6-5|NA|TRBJ1-2|NA
TGTGCCAGCAGTTCTAGTTCAGAACAACCTGGCTATACCTTC
CASSSSSEQPGYTF
>TRBV27|TRBD1|TRBJ2-6|NA
TGTGCCAGCCGAGCTCCGGGACAGGTAACGGCTGGGGCCAACGTCATGACTTTC
CASRAPGQVTAGANVMTF
>TRBV7-8|NA|TRBJ1-1|many
TGTGCCAGCAGCCCTCGACAGATAGACACTGAAGCTTTCTTT
CASSPRQIDTEAFF
>TRBV5-4|NA|TRBJ2-7|many
TGTGCCAGCAGCAAATCGGACCAGGGTATCCCCTACGAGCAGTACTTC
CASSKSDQGIPYEQYF
>TRBV6-4|NA|TRBJ2-2|many
TGTGCCAGCAGCGCGGCGAACACCGGGGAGCTGTTTTTT
CASSAANTGELFF
>TRBV6-2/TRBV6-3|NA|TRBJ2-7|NA
TGTGCCAACAGTTTCTCCTCCCACGAGCAGTACTTC
CANSFSSHEQYF
>TRBV7-9|NA|TRBJ1-4|many
TGTGCCAGCAGGTCTGCAACTAATGAAAAACTGTTTTTT
CASRSATNEKLFF
>TRBV19|NA|TRBJ1-5|NA
TGTGCCAGTAGTATAGACCGGGGGGGGATCGGCAATCAGCCCCAGCATTTT
CASSIDRGGIGNQPQHF
>TRBV5-1|NA|TRBJ1-6|NA
TGCGCCAGCAGCCCTGACCGGGGTCAAAATTCACCCCTCCACTTT
CASSPDRGQNSPLHF
>TRBV4-1|TRBD2|TRBJ2-7|many
TGCGCCAGCAGAACTAGCGGGGCCTCCTACGAGCAGTACTTC
CASRTSGASYEQYF
>TRBV28|TRBD1|TRBJ2-1|medium-sized
TGTGCCAGCAGTATCCGGGACAGGGCCATCAATGAGCAGTTCTTC
CASSIRDRAINEQFF
>TRBV28|NA|TRBJ2-7|NA
TGTGCCAGGACCTTCACCGGGACAACGGGCGAGCAGTACTTC
CARTFTGTTGEQYF
>TRBV27|NA|TRBJ1-2|medium-sized
TGTGCCAGCAACCGGGGACGGCCGACGGGATCGGGCTATGGCTACACCTTC
CASNRGRPTGSGYGYTF
>TRBV30|NA|TRBJ2-4|many
TGTGCCTGGAGTGCATCGGGACATTTGGTAGCCAAAAACATTCAGTACTTC
CAWSASGHLVAKNIQYF
>TRBV6-5|NA|TRBJ1-2|medium-sized
TGTGCCAGCAGTTACTCAAACCCCTCGACAGGAGCCTTGTGGGGCTACACCTTC
CASSYSNPSTGALWGYTF
>TRBV6-2/TRBV6-3|TRBD1|TRBJ1-2|NA
TGTGCCAGCAGTTACTCTGACAGGGTTTACAACGGCTACACCTTC
CASSYSDRVYNGYTF
>TRBV19|NA|TRBJ2-2|many
TGTGCCAGTATTAGCGGGAACACCGGGGAGCTGTTTTTT
CASISGNTGELFF
>TRBV7-9|NA|TRBJ2-3|many
TGTGCCAGCAGCTTAGGTCTTGCGGGAGATACGCAGTATTTT
CASSLGLAGDTQYF
>TRBV6-4|TRBD2|TRBJ2-2|NA
TGTGCCACCCGGACTAGCGTTTTTCCGAACACCGGGGAGCTGTTTTTT
CATRTSVFPNTGELFF
>TRBV2|TRBD1|TRBJ2-7|many
TGTGCGAGCAGGGACAGGGACTACGAGCAGTACTTC
CASRDRDYEQYF
>TRBV9|NA|TRBJ2-1|many
TGTGCCAGCAGCTCTATTCAGGAGAATGAGCAGTTCTTC
CASSSIQENEQFF
>TRBV20-1|NA|TRBJ2-7|medium-sized
TGCAGTGCTACAGACACCCTCGGAACCTACGAGCAGTACTTC
CSATDTLGTYEQYF
>TRBV7-9|TRBD2|TRBJ2-2|many
TGTGCCAGCAGCCCCGGGACTAGCGGGATTGGTGGGGAGCTGTTTTTT
CASSPGTSGIGGELFF
>TRBV19|NA|TRBJ2-1|many
TGTGCCAGTAGTGACGACAGGCAAGCCTACAATGAGCAGTTCTTC
CASSDDRQAYNEQFF